Sequencing of this T cell receptor (beta chain) was carried out in a study of CD8 T cells in Susac syndrome. Findings of the study overall: CD8+ clonal expansion in Susac was maximal in TEMRA cells and in active patients.

TEMRA cells were enriched by FACS, while CD8+ and CD4+ T cells were obtained through a negative isolation that was performed magnetically. RNA totalling about 0.5 to 1 ug underwent reverse transcription with random hexamers. By means of immunoSEQ multiplex PCR, TCR beta CDR3 spanning 54 Vbeta and 13 Jbeta underwent amplification. MiXCR, applied by TCRdb to the immunoSEQ multiplex PCR reads, yields one record per CDR3 protein. Of some 130,000 distinct CDR3 sequences detected, more than 85% appear once; the ten largest clones hold approximately 0.18%. With respect to this clonotype: Antigen unknown.

Sequencing was carried out using CD8+ T cells from PBMCs. The sequence came from a human donor with Susac syndrome.

The CDR3 region is CASRAGASAYEQYF. As DNA, the CDR3 is TGTGCCAGCAGGGCGGGAGCCTCAGCCTACGAGCAGTACTTC. The chain carries TRBV27 and TRBJ2-7; 7 bases match TRBD2. The CDR3 contains 14 residues. Germline CDR1 reads MNHEY; CDR2 reads SMNVEV (reference sequence). The V gene end was trimmed by 6 bases and the J gene end by 2 bases; junction bases not matched to a gene: 7.